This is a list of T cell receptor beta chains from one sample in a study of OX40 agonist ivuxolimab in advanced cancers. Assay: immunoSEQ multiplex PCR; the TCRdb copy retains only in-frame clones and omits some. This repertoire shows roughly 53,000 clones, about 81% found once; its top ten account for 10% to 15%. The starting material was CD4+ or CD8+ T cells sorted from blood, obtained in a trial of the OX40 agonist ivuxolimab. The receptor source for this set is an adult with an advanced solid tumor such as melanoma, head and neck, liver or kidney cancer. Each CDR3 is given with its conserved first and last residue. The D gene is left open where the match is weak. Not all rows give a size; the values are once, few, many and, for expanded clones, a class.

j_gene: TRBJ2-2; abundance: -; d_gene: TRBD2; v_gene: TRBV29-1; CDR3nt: TGCAGCGTCCTAGCGGGAGTGAACACCGGGGAGCTGTTTTTT; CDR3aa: CSVLAGVNTGELFF
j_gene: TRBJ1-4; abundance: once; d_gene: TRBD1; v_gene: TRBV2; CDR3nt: TGTGCCAGCAGGCGGACAGGGGGACCTAATGAAAAACTGTTTTTT; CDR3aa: CASRRTGGPNEKLFF
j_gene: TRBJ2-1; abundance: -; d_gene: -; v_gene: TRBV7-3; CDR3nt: TGTGCCAGCAGTATAGGCCCCGATGGGGAGCAGTTCTTC; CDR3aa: CASSIGPDGEQFF
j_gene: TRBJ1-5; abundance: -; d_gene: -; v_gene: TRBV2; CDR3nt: TGTGCCAGCAGGATGGACTACAATCAGCCCCAGCATTTT; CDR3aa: CASRMDYNQPQHF
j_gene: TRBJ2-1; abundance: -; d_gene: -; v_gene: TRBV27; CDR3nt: TGTGCCAGCAGTTCGAGGGGTATGGGGGGCCGAAGCTCCTACAATGAGCAGTTCTTC; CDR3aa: CASSSRGMGGRSSYNEQFF
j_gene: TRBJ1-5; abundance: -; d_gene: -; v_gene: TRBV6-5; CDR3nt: TGTGCCAGCAGTTACCCTCGGGAGGGTAAGCATTTT; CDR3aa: CASSYPREGKHF
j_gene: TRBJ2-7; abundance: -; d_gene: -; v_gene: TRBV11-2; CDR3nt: TGTGCCAGCAGCTTGCCGGGTGGGATTAGTGGGTACGAGCAGTACTTC; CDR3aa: CASSLPGGISGYEQYF
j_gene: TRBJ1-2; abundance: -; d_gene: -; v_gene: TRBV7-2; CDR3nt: TGTGCCAGCAGCCCAAGACAGTCCTCCTATGGCTACACCTTC; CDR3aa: CASSPRQSSYGYTF
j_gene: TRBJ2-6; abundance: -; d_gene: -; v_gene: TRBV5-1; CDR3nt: TGCGCCAGCAGCTTGGCTGGGGGCTCTGGGGCCAACGTCCTGACTTTC; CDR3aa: CASSLAGGSGANVLTF
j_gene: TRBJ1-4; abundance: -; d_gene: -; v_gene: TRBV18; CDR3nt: TGTGCCAGCTCACCAACGGGGGTAGGAGAAAAACTGTTTTTT; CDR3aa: CASSPTGVGEKLFF
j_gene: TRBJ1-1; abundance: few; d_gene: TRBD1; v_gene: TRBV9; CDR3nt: TGTGCCAGCAGCGTACAGGGGGAAATAACTGAAGCTTTCTTT; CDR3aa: CASSVQGEITEAFF
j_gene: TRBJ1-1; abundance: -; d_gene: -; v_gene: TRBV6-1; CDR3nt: TGTGCCAGCAGTGAAGCACGGGGGGAGAGGACTGAAGCTTTCTTT; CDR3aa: CASSEARGERTEAFF
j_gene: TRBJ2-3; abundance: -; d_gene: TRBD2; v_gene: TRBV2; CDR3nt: TGTGCCAGCAGAAGACCCGGGACTAGCGGGAGAAAGGACACAGATACGCAGTATTTT; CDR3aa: CASRRPGTSGRKDTDTQYF
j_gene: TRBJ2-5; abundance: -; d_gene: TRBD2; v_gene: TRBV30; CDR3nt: TGTGCCTGGAGTGGTGCTAGCGGGATGGTGGAGACCCAGTACTTC; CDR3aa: CAWSGASGMVETQYF
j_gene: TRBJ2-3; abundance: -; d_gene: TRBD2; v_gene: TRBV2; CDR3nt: TGTGCCAGCAGTGATATACTAGCGGGTCCCGACGCTGGGGATACGCAGTATTTT; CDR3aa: CASSDILAGPDAGDTQYF
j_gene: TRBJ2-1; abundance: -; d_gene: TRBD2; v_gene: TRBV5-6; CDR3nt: TGTGCCAGCAGCGGGGGGAGGGCCATCTACAATGAGCAGTTCTTC; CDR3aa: CASSGGRAIYNEQFF
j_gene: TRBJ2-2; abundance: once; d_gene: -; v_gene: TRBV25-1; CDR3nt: TGTGCCAGCAGTGAGTCCGGGACTGGCACCGGGGAGCTGTTTTTT; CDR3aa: CASSESGTGTGELFF
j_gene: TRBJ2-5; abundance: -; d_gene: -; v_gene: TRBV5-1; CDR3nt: TGCGCCAGCAGCTCGGGACTCTCCTATGAGACCCAGTACTTC; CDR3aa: CASSSGLSYETQYF
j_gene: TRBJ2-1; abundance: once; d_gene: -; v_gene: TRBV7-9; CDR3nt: TGTGCCAGCAGCTTAGCGGAGGGGCAGTTCTTC; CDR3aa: CASSLAEGQFF
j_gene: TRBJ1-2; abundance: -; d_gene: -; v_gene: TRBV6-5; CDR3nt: TGTGCCAGCAGTTACTCGTGGGATAGCTATGGCTACACCTTC; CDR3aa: CASSYSWDSYGYTF
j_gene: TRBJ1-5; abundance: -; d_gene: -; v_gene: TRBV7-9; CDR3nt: TGTGCCAGCAGCTTAGGAGATGTCAATCAGCCCCAGCATTTT; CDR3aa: CASSLGDVNQPQHF
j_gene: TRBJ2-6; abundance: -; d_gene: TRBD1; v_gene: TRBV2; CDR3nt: TGTGCCAACGGACAGGGGATCTCTGGGGCCAACGTCCTGACTTTC; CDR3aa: CANGQGISGANVLTF
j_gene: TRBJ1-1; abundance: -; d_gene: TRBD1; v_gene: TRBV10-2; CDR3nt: TGCGCCAGCAGTCGCGACACAGGGGAAACTGAAGCTTTCTTT; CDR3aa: CASSRDTGETEAFF
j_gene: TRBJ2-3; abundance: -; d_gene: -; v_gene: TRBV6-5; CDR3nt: TGTGCCAGCAGTTACCATCCAGGGTCGGCAGATACGCAGTATTTT; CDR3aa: CASSYHPGSADTQYF
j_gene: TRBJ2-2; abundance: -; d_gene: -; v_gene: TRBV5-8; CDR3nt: TGTGCCAGCAGCTTGAATCGGAACACCGGGGAGCTGTTTTTT; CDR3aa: CASSLNRNTGELFF
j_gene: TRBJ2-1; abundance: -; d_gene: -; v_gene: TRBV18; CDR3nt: TGTGCCAGCTCCTCTGGTGGGAGCAATGAGCAGTTCTTC; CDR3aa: CASSSGGSNEQFF
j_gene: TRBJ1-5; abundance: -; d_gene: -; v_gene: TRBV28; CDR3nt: TGTGCCAGCAGGGAAGGTCTTAGCAATCAGCCCCAGCATTTT; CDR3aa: CASREGLSNQPQHF
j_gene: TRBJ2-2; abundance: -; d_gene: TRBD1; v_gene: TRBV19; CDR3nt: TGTGCCAGTAGTGACCTTTACAGGGGTGGGACCGGGGAGCTGTTTTTT; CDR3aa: CASSDLYRGGTGELFF
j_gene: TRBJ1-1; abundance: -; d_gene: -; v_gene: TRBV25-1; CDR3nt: TGTGCCAGCAGTGAGGTTCACAGGCAGAACACTGAAGCTTTCTTT; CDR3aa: CASSEVHRQNTEAFF
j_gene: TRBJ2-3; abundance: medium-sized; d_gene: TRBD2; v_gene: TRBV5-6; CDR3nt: TGTGCCAGCAGCTTGGGACTAGCGGGAGAAACAGATACGCAGTATTTT; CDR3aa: CASSLGLAGETDTQYF
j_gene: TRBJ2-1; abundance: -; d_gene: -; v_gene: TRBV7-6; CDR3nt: TGTGCCAGCAGCCCCCACCCTACGGGTGAGCAGTTCTTC; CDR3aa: CASSPHPTGEQFF
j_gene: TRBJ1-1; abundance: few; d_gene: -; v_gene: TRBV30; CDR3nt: TGTGCCTGGAGTGCCAGGGTGGGCACTGAAGCTTTCTTT; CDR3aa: CAWSARVGTEAFF
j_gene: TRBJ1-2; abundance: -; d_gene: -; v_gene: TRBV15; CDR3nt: TGTGCCACCAGCAGAGATGTGCGAGGAAACTATGGCTACACCTTC; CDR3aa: CATSRDVRGNYGYTF